This T cell receptor beta chain was captured in a study of CD4 T cells in relation to SARS-CoV-2 and coronaviruses (dated by TCRdb to about 2021). Looking at the study overall: In the ViraFEST assay, PBMCs were cultured with antigen for less than 11 days, after which TCR beta CDR3s were sequenced to identify clonal expansions specific to the antigen. For other donors in the study, expansion assays were sequenced with a different, Illumina-based TCR-beta assay. An HIV-1 Nef peptide pool or a culture without peptide was used as the negative reference condition. Memory CD4+ T cell crossreactivity between SARS-CoV-2 and common cold coronavirus spike proteins was assessed at the TCR clonotype level in the study. Patient-derived lymphoblastoid cell lines were used to map the HLA restriction of shared crossreactive spike epitopes. The Adaptive Biotechnologies TCR-sequencing kit was used to sequence samples from a few pre-COVID donors and the naive versus memory experiments, while other data came from Illumina-based sequencing.

On this clone: Its specific antigen is unknown. Base qualities are not provided; no much larger clone lies one nucleotide away.

Paper-wide results and their limitations: In about 60% of donors, memory CD4+ clonotypes turned up that crossrecognized SARS-CoV-2 and at least one common cold coronavirus spike. Compared with monoreactive clones, crossreactive clones had significantly weaker SARS-CoV-2-driven expansion, a result consistent with antigenic imprinting. Because no donor provided both pre-pandemic and post-infection samples, tracing the source of pre-existing responses was limited. Crossreactivity analysis was centred on spike protein, so crossreactivity against other viral proteins was not assessed. The study was limited by small numbers of patients and tested TCRs.

Sequences SGHNT (CDR1) and YYREEE (CDR2) are obtained from the germline V gene (reference sequence). At the junction V is shortened by 2 bases and J by 6 bases, with 11 bases in between. Taken from cysteine to phenylalanine, the CDR3 has 13 residues. The read is trimmed to its CDR3 DNA, 39 bases read in frame from base 1. Libraries were prepared through the immunoSEQ multiplex PCR assay. In the paper's pipeline: During preprocessing, nonproductive sequences were removed, as were CDR3s that did not start with C, did not end with F or W, or were shorter than 7 amino acids. The MANAFEST web app identified antigen-specific clonotypes based on expansion compared with the reference and other culture wells. A clone was considered positive if significant expansion relative to the reference culture was observed in 2 of 3 replicate wells at an FDR below 0.05. For a clone to be considered positive, significant expansion relative to all other tandem wells and an odds ratio above 5 were also required. CDR3 homology was measured as pairwise Levenshtein distance, computed with the stringdist R package after trimming three terminal residues from each end. The source is immuneACCESS, and TCRdb retained only in-frame sequences with V and J called. Part of the clones is not carried over; for the studies checked, unresolved V genes explain less than half of this, and the remainder is unexplained. V and J calls plus clone size are reproduced from that table; the DNA served to infer D and trimming. The sample has about 24,000 clones on record, around 76% of them singletons. The top ten hold under 15% of the sample.

CD4+ T cells from unexposed donors were collected before the COVID-19 pandemic (2011-2018). Following 10 days of culture, the EasySep CD4+ T cell isolation kit was used to isolate CD4+ T cells. As cell number allowed, CD4+ T cells from unexposed donors were tested for reactivity to SARS-CoV-2 S and N and to four common cold coronavirus spike pools. Each well received about 2.2 million PBMCs, cultured in IMDM supplemented with approximately 4.5% human AB serum and about 10 IU/ml IL-2. Half of the culture medium was replaced with fresh IL-2-containing medium on days 3 and 7. In general, triplicate replicate wells were used for every peptide culture condition. The leukapheresis product for the unexposed donors was obtained through commercial purchase. Ficoll-Paque PLUS gradient centrifugation was used to isolate PBMCs from leukapheresis product or whole blood. PBMCs were either cryopreserved at -140°C or used fresh in the expansion assay. The QIAamp Micro DNA Kit was used to extract genomic DNA from the CD4+ T cells.

The clonotype was recovered from a human donor in good health. The sequence links TRBV5-4 to TRBJ1-2; no confident D gene assignment can be made. The specimen was CD4+ T cells from PBMCs, cultured in vitro. The CDR3 reads as follows: CASSFRESHGYTF. The base sequence is TGTGCCAGCAGCTTTAGGGAAAGTCATGGCTACACCTTC.